This TCR beta chain was sequenced in a study of blood T cell repertoires in COVID-19. Per the study methods: Cell counts per sample came from amplifying reference gene primers. TCRdb keeps only in-frame clones here, not all; method: immunoSEQ multiplex PCR. That table is the source of V, J and clone size, and D and trimming were worked out from the DNA. This table has 200,000 or so clones, 80% to 90% appearing once. CDR3 length equals 15 residues. Germline lookup yields CDR1 MGHRA and CDR2 YSYEKL. J lost 5 bases, V lost 4 bases, and 6 bases had no gene match. The specimen sequenced was PBMCs or T cells enriched from blood (not recorded which). The V gene is TRBV4-1, the J gene TRBJ1-1; 11 positions agree with TRBD1. This TCR was recovered from a young woman in a cohort exposed to, infected with or recovered from COVID-19 (not recorded which). CDR3 DNA: TGCGCCAGCAGCCTGGGACAGGGGGTAGGGACTGAAGCTTTCTTT. It yields the protein CASSLGQGVGTEAFF.